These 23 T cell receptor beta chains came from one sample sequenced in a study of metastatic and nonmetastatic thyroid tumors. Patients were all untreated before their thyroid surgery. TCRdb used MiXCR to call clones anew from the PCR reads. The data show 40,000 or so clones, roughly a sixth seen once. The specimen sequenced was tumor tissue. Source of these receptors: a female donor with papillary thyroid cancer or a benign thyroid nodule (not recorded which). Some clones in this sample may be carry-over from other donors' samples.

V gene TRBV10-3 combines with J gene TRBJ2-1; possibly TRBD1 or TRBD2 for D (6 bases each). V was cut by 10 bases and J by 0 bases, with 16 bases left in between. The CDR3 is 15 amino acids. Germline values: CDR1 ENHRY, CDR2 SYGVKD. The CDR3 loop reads CASERGGSSYNEQFF. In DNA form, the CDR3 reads TGTGCCAGCGAGAGAGGGGGGAGCTCCTACAATGAGCAGTTCTTC.

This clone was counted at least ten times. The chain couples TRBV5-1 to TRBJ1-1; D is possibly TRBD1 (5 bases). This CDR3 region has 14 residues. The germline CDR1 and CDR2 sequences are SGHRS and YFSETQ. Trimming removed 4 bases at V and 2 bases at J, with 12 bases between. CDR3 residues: CASSAYTGNTEAFF. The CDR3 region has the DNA TGCGCCAGCAGCGCATATACAGGTAACACTGAAGCTTTCTTT.

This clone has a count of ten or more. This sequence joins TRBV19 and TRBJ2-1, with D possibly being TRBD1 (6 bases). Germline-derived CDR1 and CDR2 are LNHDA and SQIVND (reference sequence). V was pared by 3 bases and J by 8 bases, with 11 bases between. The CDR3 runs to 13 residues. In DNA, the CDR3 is TGTGCCAGTAGTATTCTCAGGGGAGATGAGCAGTTCTTC. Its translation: CASSILRGDEQFF.

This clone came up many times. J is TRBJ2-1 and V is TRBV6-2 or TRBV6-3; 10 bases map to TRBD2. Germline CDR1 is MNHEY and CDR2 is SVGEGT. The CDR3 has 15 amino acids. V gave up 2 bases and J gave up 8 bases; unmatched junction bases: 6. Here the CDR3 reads CASSYGASGRHEQFF. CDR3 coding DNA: TGTGCCAGCAGTTACGGGGCTAGCGGGAGACATGAGCAGTTCTTC.

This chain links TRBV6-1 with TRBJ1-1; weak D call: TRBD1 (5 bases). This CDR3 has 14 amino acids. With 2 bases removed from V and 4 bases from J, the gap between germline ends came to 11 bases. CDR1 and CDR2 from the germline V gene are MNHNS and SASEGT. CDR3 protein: CASSELPGITEAFF. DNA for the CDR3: TGTGCCAGCAGTGAATTACCAGGGATCACTGAAGCTTTCTTT.

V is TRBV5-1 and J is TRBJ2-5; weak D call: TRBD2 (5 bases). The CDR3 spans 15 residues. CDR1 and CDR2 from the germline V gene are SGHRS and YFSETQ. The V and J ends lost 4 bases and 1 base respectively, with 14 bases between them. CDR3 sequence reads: CASSPGLAVQETQYF. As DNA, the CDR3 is TGCGCCAGCAGCCCCGGACTGGCAGTCCAAGAGACCCAGTACTTC. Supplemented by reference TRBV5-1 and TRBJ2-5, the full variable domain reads KAGVTQTPRYLIKTRGQQVTLSCSPISGHRSVSWYQQTPGQGLQFLFEYFSETQRNKGNFPGRFSGRQFSNSRSEMNVSTLELGDSALYLCASSPGLAVQETQYFGPGTRLLVL.

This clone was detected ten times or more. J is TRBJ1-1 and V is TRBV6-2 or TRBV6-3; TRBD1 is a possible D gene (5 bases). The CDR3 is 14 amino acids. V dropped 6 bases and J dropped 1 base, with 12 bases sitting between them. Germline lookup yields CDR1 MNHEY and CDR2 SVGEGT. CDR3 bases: TGTGCCAGCAGATTTTACCAGGGGAACACTGAAGCTTTCTTT. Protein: CASRFYQGNTEAFF.

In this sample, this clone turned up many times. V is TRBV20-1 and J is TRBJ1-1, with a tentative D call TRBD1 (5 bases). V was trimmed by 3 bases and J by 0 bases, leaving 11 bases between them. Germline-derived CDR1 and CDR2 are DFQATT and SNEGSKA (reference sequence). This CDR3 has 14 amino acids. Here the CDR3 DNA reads TGCAGTGCTAGTACAGGACTGATGAACACTGAAGCTTTCTTT. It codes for CSASTGLMNTEAFF.

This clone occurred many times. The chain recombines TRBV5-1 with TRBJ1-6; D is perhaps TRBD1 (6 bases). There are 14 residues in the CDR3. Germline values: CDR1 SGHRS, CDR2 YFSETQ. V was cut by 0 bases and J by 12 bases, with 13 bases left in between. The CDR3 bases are TGCGCCAGCAGCTTGGCCCTCAGGGGTGAACCCCTCCACTTT. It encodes CASSLALRGEPLHF.

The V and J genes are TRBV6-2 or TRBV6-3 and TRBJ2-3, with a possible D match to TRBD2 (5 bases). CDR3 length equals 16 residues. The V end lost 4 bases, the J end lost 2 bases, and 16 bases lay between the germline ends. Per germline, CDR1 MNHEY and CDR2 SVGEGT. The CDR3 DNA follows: TGTGCCAGCAGTTCCGGGGTACTTCTTCACACAGATACGCAGTATTTT. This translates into CASSSGVLLHTDTQYF.

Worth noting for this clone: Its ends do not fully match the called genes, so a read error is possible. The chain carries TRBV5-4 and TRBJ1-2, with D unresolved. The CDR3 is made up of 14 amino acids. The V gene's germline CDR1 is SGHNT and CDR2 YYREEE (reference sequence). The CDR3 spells CSSSLGRSNYGYTF. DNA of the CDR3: TGTTCCAGCAGCTTGGGTCGGTCTAACTATGGCTACACCTTC.

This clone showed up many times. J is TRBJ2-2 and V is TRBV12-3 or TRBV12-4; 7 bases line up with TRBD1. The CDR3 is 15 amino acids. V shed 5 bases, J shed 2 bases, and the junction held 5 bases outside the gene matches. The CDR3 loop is CASSGTAANTGELFF. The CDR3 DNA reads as TGTGCCAGCAGTGGGACAGCAGCAAACACCGGGGAGCTGTTTTTT.

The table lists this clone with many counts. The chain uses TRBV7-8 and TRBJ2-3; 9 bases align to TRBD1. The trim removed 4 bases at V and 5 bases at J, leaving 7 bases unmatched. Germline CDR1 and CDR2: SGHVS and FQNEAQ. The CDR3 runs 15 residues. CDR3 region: CASSSTGGFQDTQYF. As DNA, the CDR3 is TGTGCCAGCAGCTCCACAGGGGGCTTTCAAGATACGCAGTATTTT.

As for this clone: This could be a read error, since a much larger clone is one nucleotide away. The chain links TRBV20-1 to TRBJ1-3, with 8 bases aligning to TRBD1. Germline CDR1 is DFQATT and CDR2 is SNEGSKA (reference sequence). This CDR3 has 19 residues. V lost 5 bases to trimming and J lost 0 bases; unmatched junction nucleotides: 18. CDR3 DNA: TGCAGTGCTCGAGGGACAGGCTATACTCAGAAGTACTCTGGAAACACCATATATTTT. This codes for CSARGTGYTQKYSGNTIYF.

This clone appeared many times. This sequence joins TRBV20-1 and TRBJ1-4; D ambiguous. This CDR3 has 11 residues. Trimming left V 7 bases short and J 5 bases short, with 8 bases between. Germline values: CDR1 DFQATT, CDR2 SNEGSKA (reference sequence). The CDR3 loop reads CSVAKNEKLFF. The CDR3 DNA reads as TGCAGTGTGGCCAAGAATGAAAAACTGTTTTTT.

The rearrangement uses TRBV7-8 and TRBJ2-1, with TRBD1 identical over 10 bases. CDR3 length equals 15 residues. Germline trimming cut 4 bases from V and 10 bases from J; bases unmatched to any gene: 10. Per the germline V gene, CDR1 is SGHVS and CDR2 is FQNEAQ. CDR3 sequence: CASSSSRDRGGEQFF. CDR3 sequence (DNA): TGTGCCAGCAGCTCGTCCCGGGACAGGGGCGGCGAGCAGTTCTTC.

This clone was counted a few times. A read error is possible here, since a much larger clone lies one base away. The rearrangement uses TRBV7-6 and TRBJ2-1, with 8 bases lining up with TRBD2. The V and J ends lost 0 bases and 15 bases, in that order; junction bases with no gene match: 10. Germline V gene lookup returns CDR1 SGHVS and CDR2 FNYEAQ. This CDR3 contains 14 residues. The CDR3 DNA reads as TGTGCCAGCAGCTTAGCGTGGCGGGGGGCGATCCCGTTCTTC. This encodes CASSLAWRGAIPFF.

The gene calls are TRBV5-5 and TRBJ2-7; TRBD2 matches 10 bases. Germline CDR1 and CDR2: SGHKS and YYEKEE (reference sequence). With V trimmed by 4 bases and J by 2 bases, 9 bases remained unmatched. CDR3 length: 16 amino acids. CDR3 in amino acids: CASSASGLAETYEQYF. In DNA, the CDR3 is TGTGCCAGCAGCGCCTCCGGACTAGCGGAAACCTACGAGCAGTACTTC.

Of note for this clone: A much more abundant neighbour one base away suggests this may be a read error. CDR3: CSVGSGEQFF. The CDR3 region has the DNA TGCAGCGTTGGGTCCGGTGAGCAGTTCTTC. The chain is built from TRBV29-1 and TRBJ2-1; D unclear. Germline-derived CDR1 and CDR2 are SQVTM and ANQGSEA. Trimming stripped 4 bases from V and 9 bases from J, with 7 bases between. CDR3 size: 10 residues.

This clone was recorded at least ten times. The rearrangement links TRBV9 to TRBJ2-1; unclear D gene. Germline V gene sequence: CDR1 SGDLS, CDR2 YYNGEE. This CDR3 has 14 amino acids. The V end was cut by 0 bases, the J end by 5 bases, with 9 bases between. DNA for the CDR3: TGTGCCAGCAGCGTAGGGGATTTAAACAATGAGCAGTTCTTC. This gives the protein CASSVGDLNNEQFF.

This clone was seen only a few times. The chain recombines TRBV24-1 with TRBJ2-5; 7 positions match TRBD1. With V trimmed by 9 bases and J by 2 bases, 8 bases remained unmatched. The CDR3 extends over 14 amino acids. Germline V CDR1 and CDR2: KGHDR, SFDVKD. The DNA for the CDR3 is TGTGCCACCGGCTTTATGGGACAGCAAGAGACCCAGTACTTC. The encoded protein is CATGFMGQQETQYF.

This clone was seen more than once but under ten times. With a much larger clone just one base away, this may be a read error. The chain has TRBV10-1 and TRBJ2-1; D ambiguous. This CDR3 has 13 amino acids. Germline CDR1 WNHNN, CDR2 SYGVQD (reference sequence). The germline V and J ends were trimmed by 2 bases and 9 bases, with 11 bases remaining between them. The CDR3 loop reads CASSESLVCEQFF. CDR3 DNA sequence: TGCGCCAGCAGTGAGAGCCTGGTGTGTGAGCAGTTCTTC.

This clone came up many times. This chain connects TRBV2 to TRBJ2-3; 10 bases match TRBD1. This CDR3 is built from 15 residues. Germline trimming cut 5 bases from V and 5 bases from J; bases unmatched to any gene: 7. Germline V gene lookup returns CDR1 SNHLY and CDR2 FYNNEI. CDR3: CASSRQGAQIDTQYF. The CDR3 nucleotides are TGTGCCAGCAGTCGACAGGGGGCGCAGATAGATACGCAGTATTTT.